This paragraph reports one TCR beta chain. Authors' methods: Reference gene primer amplification gave estimated nucleated cell counts. Clones were sequenced by immunoSEQ multiplex PCR, and TCRdb holds only the in-frame ones, with some missing. V and J calls plus clone size are reproduced from that table; the DNA served to infer D and trimming. The sample records 140,000 to 150,000 clones, 75% to 90% being singletons. In Seattle, patients joined the study during active infection and were tracked longitudinally. This sample was taken from a study of blood T cell repertoires in COVID-19. Study as a whole: COVID-19 samples collected from the United States, Italy and Spain covered acute and convalescent phases. T cells, B-cell-depleted T cells, or PBMCs supplied cDNA or gDNA.

The CDR3 extends over 16 amino acids. Looked up from germline, CDR1 is SGDLS and CDR2 is YYNGEE. V was shortened by 0 bases and J by 2 bases, with 11 bases between the two germline ends. The sample consisted of peripheral blood. The sequence was obtained from a young man with COVID-19, enrolled during active disease. The chain is built from TRBV9 and TRBJ2-2; D possibly corresponds to TRBD1 (7 bases). The CDR3 region is CASSVARGVNTGELFF. CDR3 bases: TGTGCCAGCAGCGTAGCCAGGGGGGTTAACACCGGGGAGCTGTTTTTT.